This TCR beta chain was sequenced during a study of cytomegalovirus exposure and HLA in healthy donors (dated by TCRdb to the late 2010s). Context from the whole study: An earlier analysis of several hundred of the donors reported roughly 270 Gb of sequence data and roughly 110 million unique TCR beta sequences from 150 million to 200 million T cells. Around 300 gigabases of sequencing data and tens of millions of unique TCR sequences were included in an early release covering several hundred HLA-typed donors. Of the 300 to 400 genotyped donors, 65% to 90% fell in the genetic ancestry cluster associated with self-reported Caucasian donors. The study aimed to test whether signatures of past pathogen exposure could be identified by cataloging public T cell receptors. The T cell repertoires of roughly 660 subjects were profiled by immunosequencing and related to cytomegalovirus serostatus. Along with the roughly 710-subject first cohort, a separate validation cohort of around 120 different subjects was used. To predict cytomegalovirus infection status, the study brought together high-throughput TCR immunosequencing, statistical association of individual TCRs with disease status, and machine learning. In a later analysis, previously published TCR beta repertoires from 666 donors were re-analyzed and high-resolution HLA genotyping was added so that TCR occurrence patterns could be studied. Rather than using new phenotypic data, the later analysis identified candidate immune exposures from TCR beta sequences and from how often those sequences occurred across donors. An earlier analysis of roughly 580 of the donors used high-throughput TCR beta sequencing to judge whether each TCR beta V gene segment behaved as functional or pseudogenic. Alongside the repertoire data, information on donor age, sex, ethnicity and CMV serostatus was compiled. In a later genetic analysis, genome-wide SNP genotypes for about three fifths of the roughly 670 donors were used, and that subset was treated as a discovery cohort. All discovery cohort repertoires had been generated on a single sequencing platform. HLA typing included class I and class II loci at four-digit resolution. Typing coverage varied by locus: 629-630 donors for A, B, C, DRB1 and DQB1; roughly 500 for DQA1; around 610 for DPA1; around 450 for DPB1. Because of strong linkage in the cohort, roughly five DR-DQ haplotypes were treated as single units for association and clustering. Across 398 genotyped donors of the cohort, an average of about 240,000 unique TCR beta nucleotide sequences per donor were sequenced, and roughly 20% of those sequences were non-productive.

Libraries were constructed by the immunoSEQ multiplex PCR assay. For the multiplex PCR, a mixture combining 60 forward primers for TCR Vbeta segments and 13 reverse primers for TCR Jbeta segments was used. A multiplex PCR assay on genomic DNA amplified the CDR3 region of rearranged TCR beta genes. The Illumina HiSeq System was used to sequence the amplified TCR beta libraries as 87-base-pair reads. The paper's processing steps were these. A later analysis counted 75 million to 100 million unique TCR beta chains across the roughly 700 repertoires, and 10 million to 11 million of these chains were shared by at least two donors. A nearest-neighbor algorithm error-corrected the raw reads and collapsed the reads into unique sequences, merging closely related sequences to remove PCR and sequencing errors. CDR3 sequences were aligned to IMGT reference sequences to assign V, D and J gene segments. For a sequence to be retained, at least a six-nucleotide match to both a V gene segment and a J gene segment was required. Rearrangements were classified as productive when the CDR3 lacked stop codons and remained in frame with V and J, and all other rearrangements were classified as non-productive. CDR3 was defined by IMGT convention, running from the second conserved V-encoded cysteine to the conserved J-encoded phenylalanine. The earlier analysis of around 640 of the donors excluded sequences that lacked an unambiguous match to a single V gene segment. An earlier analysis of a few hundred of the donors called V segments functional above 56.7% productive rearrangements and segregating when the between-donor standard deviation exceeded 5%. A statistical classification framework was built for diagnosing cytomegalovirus status from the catalog of TCR beta chain sequences. In a later analysis, V and J genes were assigned by comparing TCR nucleotide sequences against IMGT/GENE-DB human TR gene sequences. The TCRdist pipeline was used in a later analysis to assign CDR3 sequences and most-parsimonious VDJ recombination scenarios. In a later analysis, each TCR beta chain was defined by its CDR3 amino acid sequence together with its V-gene family, and reads lacking a unique V-gene family were excluded. As a way to deal with suspected cross-contamination and a sequencing artifact, a later analysis dropped hundreds of nucleotide sequences that were highly shared and had low generation probability. For each public chain, a later analysis derived a clonal expansion index from normalized ranks of inferred template counts within each repertoire. A later analysis computed generation probabilities with a VDJ recombination model fitted to out-of-frame rearrangements, and checked the results against IGoR. In a later analysis, hypergeometric tests were used to score TCR-TCR, TCR-HLA and TCR-CMV co-occurrence, with a repertoire-size bias correction applied to TCR pairs. False discovery rates were estimated in a later analysis by permuting HLA or CMV assignments 20 times. In a later analysis, co-occurring TCRs were grouped using DBSCAN, and TCRdist sequence similarity was added for clustering within HLA-allele-positive subsets. For co-occurrence clustering, repertoires with fewer than 30,000 or more than 120,000 public chains were excluded, along with several repertoires with anomalous nucleotide sharing. TCRdb re-hosts the immuneACCESS table, in-frame sequences only. Its copies lack some clones; in the studies checked, an unresolved V gene accounts for under half of them, and the cause for the rest is not known. Clonal size and the V and J genes are those of that table, whereas D and trimming came from the DNA. The sample table holds about 130,000 clones, of which less than 80% were seen once. Clones ranked in the top ten supply around 6.3% of the sample.

As for this clone: Its specific antigen is unknown. Base qualities are not provided; no much larger clone lies one nucleotide away.

Study-wide findings and limitations: In a later analysis, HLA-associated TCR beta chains were found to be more clonally expanded and to have lower generation probabilities than equally common non-associated chains. The sequencing pipeline was judged likely to have produced a cluster of highly shared sequence variants as a technical artifact. A further reported finding was that TCR beta sequences accurately predicted the HLA-A and HLA-B alleles for most subjects in the first cohort. A later genetic analysis associated a missense DCLRE1C variant with V-gene and J-gene trimming of TCR beta chains, and an independent cohort replicated the association. Linkage disequilibrium might explain the correlated functional status among segregating V segments, but an unknown experimental factor could not be excluded. The classifier was reported to diagnose cytomegalovirus status with high specificity and sensitivity in both the original cohort and the validation cohort. Roughly uniform sequencing depth across donors was assumed in presence/absence analyses, although this assumption may not hold. According to a later analysis, TCR association rates differed among HLA loci, with DRB1 alleles showing the most associated TCRs and HLA-C alleles showing the fewest. Broadly in line with IMGT annotations, most TCR beta V segments showed up in productive rearrangements about 87% or about 30% of the time in an earlier analysis of roughly 590 of the donors. In the study, around 150 TCR beta chains were listed as associated with cytomegalovirus. Strong co-occurrence of HLA alleles, especially DR and DQ, made assigning TCR associations to individual alleles difficult. In a later analysis, most CMV-associated TCR beta chains were found to appear HLA-restricted, with HLA associations seemingly driven largely by CMV exposure. According to a later analysis, parvovirus B19, influenza, CMV and Epstein-Barr virus appeared linked to several top co-occurrence clusters. HLA typing was unavailable for some donors at each locus, so association tests used only the typed subset. It was suggested by the authors that the approach could potentially be generalized to other disease states and immunological phenotypes. In a later analysis, some 18,000 TCR beta sequences were associated with specific HLA alleles at a false discovery rate of 0.05. Only TCR beta chains were sequenced in this cohort, and the absence of alpha or paired-chain data limited detectable features. According to a later genetic analysis, donors in an Asian-associated ancestry cluster had fewer N-insertions in productive TCRs than the roughly 660-donor mean. Because counts were too low, 15 to 20 rarely observed V segments, including chromosome 9 orphons, were excluded from the earlier analysis of about 500 of the donors. The 87-base-pair reads could not distinguish some IMGT-functional V segments, including TRBV6-2 and TRBV6-3, so those segments were excluded. For the cohort, immune exposure information was limited to CMV serostatus. In vitro tests confirmed that a few of the cytomegalovirus-associated TCR beta chains recognize cytomegalovirus antigens. While some public TCRs were present in many individuals, most TCR sequences turned up only very rarely across donors.

CDR1 and CDR2 were assigned from the germline V gene as SGDLS and YYNGEE. The cysteine opens and the phenylalanine closes a CDR3 of 17 amino acids. CDR3 DNA only is kept here, 51 bases in frame from base 1. The cohort consisted of 600 or so healthy bone marrow donors. At the time of sampling, every cohort member was nominally healthy, though immune exposures that went unrecorded were likely present. The donor tested CMV seropositive, placing the donor among the approximately 290 seropositive members of the cohort. Each donor provided a peripheral blood sample, and peripheral blood mononuclear cells were used for TCR beta sequencing. The Qiagen DNeasy Blood Extraction Kit was used to extract genomic DNA from the blood cell samples.

Sequences were obtained from PBMCs. The chain is encoded by TRBV9 joined to TRBJ2-5; 14 central nucleotides agree with TRBD2. The closer fit of TRBJ2-7 to the DNA end suggests the J call may be wrong. This TCR was sampled from a middle-aged man in good health and CMV-seropositive. The nucleotides are TGTGCCAGCAGCCCCCGGACTAGCGGGAGGTGGACCTACGAGCAGTACTTC. Translation gives CASSPRTSGRWTYEQYF.